The 26 T cell receptor beta chains listed next were all sequenced from one sample in a study of early T cells in non-severe SARS-CoV-2 infection. TCRdb itself ran the 5' RACE reads through MiXCR, one entry per CDR3 protein. The data hold about 60,000 distinct CDR3 sequences, with roughly an eighth observed a single time. The material sequenced was whole blood. Receptors originate from an adult who was a healthcare worker with PCR-confirmed SARS-CoV-2 infection or an uninfected control (not recorded which).

This chain uses TRBV7-9 with TRBJ2-5; possibly TRBD1 for D (6 bases). The CDR3 is made up of 15 amino acids. Germline V gene sequence: CDR1 SEHNR, CDR2 FQNEAQ (reference sequence). V was pared by 2 bases and J by 5 bases, with 15 bases between. CDR3 residues: CASSLSTGMRETQYF. The CDR3, as DNA: TGTGCCAGCAGCTTATCTACAGGGATGCGGGAGACCCAGTACTTC. The entire variable domain, with the rest obtained from reference TRBV7-9 and TRBJ2-5, is as follows: DTGVSQNPRHKITKRGQNVTFRCDPISEHNRLYWYRQTLGQGPEFLTYFQNEAQLEKSRLLSDRFSAERPKGSFSTLEIQRTEQGDSAMYLCASSLSTGMRETQYFGPGTRLLVL.

This clonotype was counted ten times or more. V usage is TRBV7-2 and J usage is TRBJ1-6; D ambiguous. The CDR3 is 13 residues long. Germline V gene data show CDR1 as SGHTA and CDR2 as FQGNSA. V was cut by 6 bases and J by 8 bases, with 11 bases left in between. CDR3 coding DNA: TGTGCCAGCAGAGCCATTGGGTATTCACCCCTCCACTTT. Protein: CASRAIGYSPLHF.

This clonotype appeared a few times. This chain links TRBV7-2 with TRBJ2-3, with D maybe TRBD2 (6 bases). Trimming took 2 bases from V and 5 from J, leaving 11 bases between them. Per germline, CDR1 SGHTA and CDR2 FQGNSA. The length of the CDR3 is 14 residues. For the CDR3, the DNA is TGTGCCAGCAGCTTATCCCGCGGGATAGATACGCAGTATTTT. It is translated as CASSLSRGIDTQYF.

This clonotype was seen ten or more times. The chain is built from TRBV4-3 and TRBJ2-5, with 8 bases fitting TRBD1. V shed 0 bases, J shed 5 bases, and the junction held 8 bases outside the gene matches. Germline CDR1 and CDR2: LGHNA and YSLEER. CDR3 length: 16 residues. The CDR3 is CASSQDWAGGQETQYF. Written as DNA, the CDR3 is TGCGCCAGCAGCCAAGATTGGGCAGGGGGCCAGGAGACCCAGTACTTC.

This clonotype was observed a few times. The chain employs TRBV29-1 and TRBJ2-5; D possibly corresponds to TRBD1 (5 bases). CDR1 SQVTM and CDR2 ANQGSEA come from the germline V gene. V was trimmed by 7 bases and J by 9 bases, leaving 21 bases between them. The CDR3 is 13 amino acids. The CDR3 DNA reads as TGCAGCGCCCGAAGCAGGGCGCAGGGTTCCCAGTACTTC. This sequence encodes CSARSRAQGSQYF. The entire variable domain, with the rest obtained from reference TRBV29-1 and TRBJ2-5, is as follows: SAVISQKPSRDICQRGTSLTIQCQVDSQVTMMFWYRQQPGQSLTLIATANQGSEATYESGFVIDKFPISRPNLTFSTLTVSNMSPEDSSIYLCSARSRAQGSQYFGPGTRLLVL.

This clonotype was counted many times. V and J are TRBV6-6 and TRBJ1-2; 12 bases line up with TRBD1. There are 15 residues in the CDR3. Trimming removed 2 bases from V and 5 bases from J; junction bases left unmatched: 3. Germline-derived CDR1 and CDR2 are MNHNY and SVGAGI (reference sequence). CDR3 residues: CASSYGTGGVYGYTF. DNA for the CDR3: TGTGCCAGCAGTTACGGGACAGGGGGCGTGTATGGCTACACCTTC.

This sequence joins TRBV7-9 and TRBJ1-3, with 9 nucleotides matching TRBD1. The CDR3 spans 15 residues. Germline values: CDR1 SEHNR, CDR2 FQNEAQ (reference sequence). Trimming at V came to 4 bases and at J to 4 bases, leaving 5 bases not matched to a gene. CDR3 nucleotides: TGTGCCAGCAGCTGGGGGGGACAGGGAGGAAACACCATATATTTT. Protein sequence: CASSWGGQGGNTIYF.

The J gene is TRBJ2-3, the V gene TRBV27; D is unresolved. The V end was cut by 4 bases, the J end by 2 bases, with 10 bases between. Per the germline V gene, CDR1 is MNHEY and CDR2 is SMNVEV (reference sequence). The CDR3 sequence is 14 residues long. CDR3 in amino acids: CASSSFQVTDTQYF. CDR3 nucleotides: TGTGCCAGCAGTTCTTTCCAAGTCACAGATACGCAGTATTTT.

CDR3 sequence (DNA): TGCAGCGCCCCGGATATCGGGCAGTTCTTC. Its translation is CSAPDIGQFF. The J gene is TRBJ2-1, the V gene TRBV29-1; D is unclear. Per the germline V gene, CDR1 is SQVTM and CDR2 is ANQGSEA. V lost 7 bases and J 12 bases, leaving 13 bases between the germline ends. There are 10 residues in the CDR3.

Note on this clonotype: A much larger clone differs by one base, so this may be a read error. The rearrangement joins TRBV5-1 to TRBJ2-7; 8 bases align to TRBD1. The CDR3 is made up of 15 amino acids. Per germline, CDR1 SGHRS and CDR2 YFSETQ. The V and J ends lost 3 bases and 2 bases, in that order; junction bases with no gene match: 7. CDR3 DNA sequence: TGCGCCAGCAGCTCGACAGGGGACGCCACCTACGAGCAGTACTTC. Its protein is CASSSTGDATYEQYF.

This clonotype was recorded many times. This chain links TRBV20-1 with TRBJ2-3; a possible D gene is TRBD1 (5 bases). CDR1 and CDR2 from the germline V gene are DFQATT and SNEGSKA (reference sequence). V shed 5 bases and J shed 4 bases, with 13 bases lying between them. The CDR3 totals 13 residues. CDR3 coding DNA: TGCAGTGCTTTAACAGGTTTGGCAGATACGCAGTATTTT. This encodes CSALTGLADTQYF.

This clonotype was picked up a small number of times. This chain connects TRBV6-1 to TRBJ1-5, with D possibly TRBD1 on 5 matching bases. CDR3 size: 15 residues. CDR1 is MNHNS and CDR2 is SASEGT in the germline V gene. Deletions cut 2 bases from V and 6 bases from J, with 14 bases between. The CDR3 DNA reads as TGTGCCAGCAGTGAAATGAGGCAGGGCACTCAGCCCCAGCATTTT. Translation gives CASSEMRQGTQPQHF.

V and J are TRBV5-4 and TRBJ2-1, with 11 bases identical to TRBD1. Unmatched junction bases numbered 2, after V lost 2 bases and J lost 7 bases. Looked up from germline, CDR1 is SGHNT and CDR2 is YYREEE (reference sequence). The CDR3 extends over 14 amino acids. CDR3 nucleotides: TGTGCCAGCAGCTTCGGACAGGGGGCGAATGAGCAGTTCTTC. It encodes CASSFGQGANEQFF.

This clonotype was detected ten times or more. V and J are TRBV12-3 or TRBV12-4 and TRBJ2-5; D gene unclear. Trimming stripped 8 bases from V and 0 bases from J, with 13 bases between. The CDR3 covers 14 residues. The CDR3: CASGRGGHQETQYF. CDR3 DNA: TGTGCCAGCGGGCGCGGCGGACACCAAGAGACCCAGTACTTC.

This clonotype was found a few times. CDR3: CSASRTSDYEQYF. The CDR3 DNA sequence: TGCAGTGCTAGCCGCACTAGCGACTACGAGCAGTACTTC. The chain has TRBV20-1 and TRBJ2-7; 7 bases fit TRBD2. Germline V gives CDR1 DFQATT, CDR2 SNEGSKA (reference sequence). V was pared by 3 bases and J by 3 bases, with 5 bases of the junction left unmatched. The CDR3 length is 13 residues.

This clonotype occurred many times. The junction and the germline gene differ at one end; a read error may be behind it. The V and J genes are TRBV11-3 and TRBJ2-1; 11 bases are a match to TRBD1. This CDR3 is built from 16 residues. The germline gives CDR1 SGHNT, CDR2 YENEEA. CDR3 loop: CASSLSGTGGYSEQFF. CDR3 coding DNA: TGTGCCAGCAGCTTAAGTGGGACAGGGGGGTACAGTGAGCAGTTCTTC. Full variable domain (rest looked up from reference TRBV11-3 and TRBJ2-1): EAGVVQSPRYKIIEKKQPVAFWCNPISGHNTLYWYLQNLGQGPELLIRYENEEAVDDSQLPKDRFSAERLKGVDSTLKIQPAELGDSAVYLCASSLSGTGGYSEQFFGPGTRLTVL.

The chain links TRBV5-1 to TRBJ2-3; D call uncertain. Germline V lookup: CDR1 SGHRS, CDR2 YFSETQ. V was trimmed by 4 bases and J by 3 bases, leaving 9 bases between them. This CDR3 is 13 amino acids long. The CDR3 protein is CASSVVRTDTQYF. CDR3 DNA sequence: TGCGCCAGCAGCGTGGTCAGGACAGATACGCAGTATTTT.

A remark on this clonotype: This may be a read error, as it is one base from a much larger clone. The chain recombines TRBV7-9 with TRBJ1-1, with TRBD1 matching over 8 bases. There are 14 residues in the CDR3. Looked up from germline, CDR1 is SEHNR and CDR2 is FQNEAQ (reference sequence). The CDR3 loop reads CACSTPGQGTEAFF. CDR3 DNA: TGTGCCTGCAGCACGCCCGGACAGGGAACTGAAGCTTTCTTT.

The chain uses TRBV3-1 and TRBJ2-2; 8 nucleotides agree with TRBD1. CDR1 LGHDT and CDR2 YNNKEL come from the germline V gene (reference sequence). The CDR3 has 16 amino acids. V lost 2 bases and J lost 7; bases outside the gene matches: 9. The CDR3: CASSQPGQVEVGELFF. CDR3 in DNA: TGTGCCAGCAGCCAACCGGGACAGGTCGAAGTCGGGGAGCTGTTTTTT.

This clonotype has just a few counts. The CDR3 coding sequence is TGTGCCAGCAGCCCCTGGGAGGGGGCAGGCACTGAAGCTTTCTTT. Its translation is CASSPWEGAGTEAFF. The chain has TRBV7-8 and TRBJ1-1; 7 bases align to TRBD1. Germline-derived CDR1 and CDR2 are SGHVS and FQNEAQ. The CDR3 has 15 residues. V lost 5 bases, J lost 4 bases, and 10 bases stayed unmatched.

This clonotype is medium-sized in the sample. V gene TRBV7-9 combines with J gene TRBJ2-7; 13 nucleotides line up with TRBD2. Germline V gene data show CDR1 as SEHNR and CDR2 as FQNEAQ (reference sequence). The CDR3 has 14 amino acids. V trimming: 5 bases; J trimming: 7 bases; junction bases outside the gene matches: 5. In nucleotides, the CDR3 is TGTGCCAGCAGCCCTGGACTAGCGGGAGATGAGCAGTACTTC. This gives the protein CASSPGLAGDEQYF.

The V gene is TRBV11-2, the J gene TRBJ2-7; D may be TRBD1 (5 bases). The V gene lost 5 bases and the J gene lost 2 bases, with 25 bases spanning the gap. The germline V gene has CDR1 SGHAT and CDR2 FQNNGV. The CDR3 contains 18 residues. The CDR3: CASSRHVPQDTLTYEQYF. CDR3 DNA sequence: TGTGCCAGCAGCCGCCACGTACCCCAGGACACCCTAACCTACGAGCAGTACTTC.

This clonotype came up a few times. The CDR3 spells CSARAGSGNIQYF. As DNA, the CDR3 is TGCAGTGCTAGAGCAGGGTCTGGTAACATTCAGTACTTC. This chain connects TRBV20-1 to TRBJ2-4; tentatively, D is TRBD1 (5 bases). The germline V and J ends were trimmed by 1 base and 7 bases, with 11 bases remaining between them. CDR3 length: 13 residues. Germline CDR1 DFQATT, CDR2 SNEGSKA (reference sequence).

There are many counts of this clonotype. The chain employs TRBV14 and TRBJ2-7; the match to TRBD2 covers 9 bases. CDR1 and CDR2 (germline): SGHDN, FVKESK. V dropped 2 bases and J dropped 2; count of bases not matched to a gene: 13. The CDR3 loop spans 18 amino acids. CDR3 nucleotides: TGTGCCAGCAGCCAACTCGGAGGCCTAGCGGGGCTCCCCTACGAGCAGTACTTC. This translates into CASSQLGGLAGLPYEQYF.

This clonotype was picked up a small number of times. This chain connects TRBV18 to TRBJ1-2, with D perhaps TRBD1 (5 bases). CDR3 length equals 18 residues. V was cut by 2 bases and J by 2 bases, with 21 bases left in between. CDR1 is KGHSH, CDR2 LQKENI, per germline. In DNA form, the CDR3 reads TGTGCCAGCTCACCAAGGATCGGTGGAGAGGGGATGAACTATGGCTACACCTTC. It yields the protein CASSPRIGGEGMNYGYTF.

The V gene is TRBV5-6, the J gene TRBJ1-2, with D tentatively TRBD1 (5 bases). Per the germline V gene, CDR1 is SGHDT and CDR2 is YYEEEE. Deletions cut 3 bases from V and 0 bases from J, with 12 bases between. The CDR3 is 15 amino acids. CDR3 sequence reads: CASSSTRASNYGYTF. DNA for the CDR3: TGTGCCAGCAGCTCTACCAGGGCTTCTAACTATGGCTACACCTTC.